This entry features one T cell receptor beta chain sequence. The antigen remains unidentified. Trimming took off 7 bases at V and 0 bases at J, with 13 bases between the two ends. Germline V CDR1 and CDR2: SQVTM, ANQGSEA. CDR3 length: 13 residues. The iRepertoire nested amplicon-rescue multiplex PCR amplified TCR alpha and beta CDR3s from RNA. TCRdb redid the calling of the multiplex PCR reads with MiXCR, one entry per CDR3 protein. The table lists about 140,000 distinct CDR3 sequences, 30% to 40% of them singletons. The record originates from a study of glioma-infiltrating T cells. Overall study findings and caveats: CDR3 overlap between tissue and blood was very small. Non-neoplastic patients had below-expected tissue-blood divergence, while all gliomas exceeded expectation.

The chain carries TRBV29-1 and TRBJ2-7, with a tentative D call TRBD1 (7 bases). The sample taken for sequencing was glioma tissue, nonneoplastic brain tissue, or PBMCs (not recorded which). The sequence was obtained from a human donor with low-grade glioma or glioblastoma, undergoing nonglioma brain surgery, or in good health (not recorded which). The CDR3 sequence: CSAGAGGSYEQYF. The CDR3 DNA follows: TGCAGCGCGGGGGCAGGGGGCTCCTACGAGCAGTACTTC.